The table lists the clone carrying this T cell receptor (beta chain) with a few counts. Its antigen is as yet unknown. This sample stems from a study of beta chain features in type 1 diabetes. About the study: Age, gender and cell yields were alike across patients and healthy donors. Study-level points and caveats: Still unanswered here is whether HLA type influences TCRB rearrangement. All four CD4+ subsets of Type 1 diabetes patients contained TCRB CDR3s that were moderately but significantly shorter.

Donors contributed one heparinised blood draw apiece, averaging about 110 mL. The trim removed 3 bases at V and 7 bases at J, leaving 20 bases unmatched. In germline, CDR1 is MNHEY, CDR2 SMNVEV (reference sequence). The CDR3 has 18 amino acids. What was sequenced were expressed TCRB transcripts, since all of the isolated RNA had been reverse transcribed. The study sequenced naive, central memory and regulatory T cell samples to an average of approximately 3.5 million reads. The protocol was immunoSEQ multiplex PCR, while the TCRdb copy is restricted to in-frame clones and leaves out a portion. The sample shows some 240,000 clones, approximately 16% of them seen only once.

Input material: naive CD4+ T cells from blood. The chain carries TRBV27 and TRBJ2-5, with 7 nucleotides matching TRBD2. This receptor was identified in a man aged 25-45 years with type 1 diabetes. CDR3 sequence (DNA): TGTGCCAGCAGTTTTTTCGGTCTGCCGGGGGAGGGCCAGGCGACCCAGTACTTC. It codes for CASSFFGLPGEGQATQYF.